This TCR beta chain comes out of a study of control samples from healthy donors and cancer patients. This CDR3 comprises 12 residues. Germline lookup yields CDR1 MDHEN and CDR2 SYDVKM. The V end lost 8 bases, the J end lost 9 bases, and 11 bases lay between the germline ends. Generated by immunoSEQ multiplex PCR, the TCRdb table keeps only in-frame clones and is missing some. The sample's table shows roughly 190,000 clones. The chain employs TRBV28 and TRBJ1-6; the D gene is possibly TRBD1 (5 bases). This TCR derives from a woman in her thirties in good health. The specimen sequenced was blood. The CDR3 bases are TGTGCCAGCTCCGCCCAGGGTTCACCCCTCCACTTT. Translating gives CASSAQGSPLHF. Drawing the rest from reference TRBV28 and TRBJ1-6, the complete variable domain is DVKVTQSSRYLVKRTGEKVFLECVQDMDHENMFWYRQDPGLGLRLIYFSYDVKMKEKGDIPEGYSVSREKKERFSLILESASTNQTSMYLCASSAQGSPLHFGNGTRLTVT.